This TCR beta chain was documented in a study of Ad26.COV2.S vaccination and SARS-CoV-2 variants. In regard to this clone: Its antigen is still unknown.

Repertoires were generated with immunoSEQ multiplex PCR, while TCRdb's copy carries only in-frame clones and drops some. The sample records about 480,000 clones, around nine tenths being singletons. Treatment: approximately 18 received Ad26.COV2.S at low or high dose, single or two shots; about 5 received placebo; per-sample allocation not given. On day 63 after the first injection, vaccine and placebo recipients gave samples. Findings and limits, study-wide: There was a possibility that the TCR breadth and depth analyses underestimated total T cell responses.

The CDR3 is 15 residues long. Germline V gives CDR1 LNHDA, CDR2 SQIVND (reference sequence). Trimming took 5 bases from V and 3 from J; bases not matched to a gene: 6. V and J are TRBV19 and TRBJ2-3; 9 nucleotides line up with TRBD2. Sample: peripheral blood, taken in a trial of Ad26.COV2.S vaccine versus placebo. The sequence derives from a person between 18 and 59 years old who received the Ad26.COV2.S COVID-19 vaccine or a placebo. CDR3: CASSLGAGGTDTQYF. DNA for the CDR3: TGTGCCAGTAGTCTGGGTGCGGGAGGGACAGATACGCAGTATTTT.